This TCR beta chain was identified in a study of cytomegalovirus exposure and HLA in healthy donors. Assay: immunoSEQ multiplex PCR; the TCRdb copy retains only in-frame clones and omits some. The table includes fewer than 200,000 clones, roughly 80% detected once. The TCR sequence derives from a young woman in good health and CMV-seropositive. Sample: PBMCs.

Here the CDR3 DNA reads TGTGCCAGCAGTTACACCGGGTCCACTGAAGCTTTCTTT. It is translated as CASSYTGSTEAFF. The V call is TRBV6-5, the J call TRBJ1-1; D gene unclear. This CDR3 spans 13 amino acids. Trimming stripped 2 bases from V and 4 bases from J, with 8 bases between. Germline V gives CDR1 MNHEY, CDR2 SVGAGI.